The 30 T cell receptor beta chains given below trace back to one sample, sequenced in a study of cytomegalovirus exposure and HLA in healthy donors. The PCR had 60 Vbeta and 13 Jbeta primers. Produced via immunoSEQ multiplex PCR; TCRdb's table is partial and in-frame only. The data show 150,000 to 200,000 clones, about 87% seen once. The sequencing sample was made of PBMCs. These receptors were taken from a woman under 30 in good health and CMV-seronegative.

This rearrangement joins TRBV7-8 to TRBJ1-2, with D possibly TRBD1 on 6 matching bases. Trimming removed 4 bases from V and 4 bases from J, with 13 bases in between. Germline values: CDR1 SGHVS, CDR2 FQNEAQ. This CDR3 is 14 amino acids long. The CDR3 sequence is CASSSQGTPYGYTF. CDR3 sequence (DNA): TGTGCCAGCAGCTCCCAGGGGACGCCCTATGGCTACACCTTC.

The V gene is TRBV27, the J gene TRBJ2-1; 9 bases are shared with TRBD1. V shed 5 bases, J shed 12 bases, and the junction held 5 bases outside the gene matches. Germline CDR1 MNHEY, CDR2 SMNVEV (reference sequence). The CDR3 covers 12 residues. The CDR3 DNA reads as TGTGCCAGCAGTCCCCGACAGGGGGGGCAGTTCTTC. Amino acids: CASSPRQGGQFF.

The chain recombines TRBV9 with TRBJ2-5, with 7 positions matching TRBD2. Looked up from germline, CDR1 is SGDLS and CDR2 is YYNGEE. This CDR3 is built from 17 residues. V lost 0 bases and J lost 5; bases outside the gene matches: 13. DNA of the CDR3: TGTGCCAGCAGCGTAGGAGTAGCGGGTCCCGTGGGGGAGACCCAGTACTTC. It codes for CASSVGVAGPVGETQYF.

In DNA form, the CDR3 reads TGTGCCACCCTAGGTTGGACAGCATACGAGCAGTACTTC. Protein sequence: CATLGWTAYEQYF. The chain is built from TRBV6-1 and TRBJ2-7; TRBD1 might be the D (6 bases). V lost 10 bases to trimming and J lost 4 bases, with 17 bases between them. Per germline, CDR1 MNHNS and CDR2 SASEGT. The CDR3 has 13 amino acids.

This clone was seen a handful of times. The chain recombines TRBV2 with TRBJ1-2, with D uncertain. Trimming cost V 4 bases and J 7 bases, with 13 bases left between them. Per the germline V gene, CDR1 is SNHLY and CDR2 is FYNNEI. The CDR3 spans 13 residues. CDR3 region: CASSANGMSGYTF. The CDR3 coding sequence is TGTGCCAGCAGTGCCAACGGGATGAGTGGCTACACCTTC.

This clone was found once. J is TRBJ1-5 and V is TRBV30; D is uncertain. V was clipped by 3 bases and J by 3 bases, with 15 bases between them. The CDR3 sequence is 15 residues long. The germline V gene encodes CDR1 GTSNPN and CDR2 SVGIG (reference sequence). The CDR3 loop is CAWRHAGGFNQPQHF. The CDR3 DNA reads TGTGCCTGGAGGCACGCGGGCGGATTCAATCAGCCCCAGCATTTT.

Only one count was recorded for this clone. The chain couples TRBV19 to TRBJ2-7, with TRBD1 as a possible D gene (6 bases). V lost 0 bases to trimming and J lost 6 bases, with 15 bases between them. Germline V CDR1 and CDR2: LNHDA, SQIVND (reference sequence). The CDR3 totals 15 residues. CDR3 in DNA: TGTGCCAGTAGTATAGAGGGGGCAGGGTTGGGCGAGCAGTACTTC. Encoded protein: CASSIEGAGLGEQYF.

V is TRBV7-8 and J is TRBJ2-7; weak D call: TRBD2 (5 bases). V dropped 5 bases and J dropped 3 bases, with 14 bases sitting between them. Germline CDR1 and CDR2: SGHVS and FQNEAQ. The CDR3 is 14 amino acids. CDR3 residues: CASSINRGDYEQYF. In DNA, the CDR3 is TGTGCCAGCAGCATAAATCGGGGAGACTACGAGCAGTACTTC.

This CDR3 is CASSGQGATGELFF. The CDR3 DNA follows: TGTGCCAGCAGCGGACAGGGGGCTACCGGGGAGCTGTTTTTT. The chain links TRBV7-3 to TRBJ2-2; TRBD1 agrees at 11 bases. Germline trimming cut 5 bases from V and 5 bases from J; bases unmatched to any gene: 1. Germline assignment: CDR1 SGHTA and CDR2 FQGTGA. CDR3 length: 14 amino acids.

The J gene is TRBJ1-2, the V gene TRBV30, with 9 bases aligning to TRBD1. V dropped 0 bases and J dropped 5; count of bases not matched to a gene: 1. CDR1 GTSNPN and CDR2 SVGIG come from the germline V gene (reference sequence). CDR3 size: 13 residues. CDR3 nucleotide sequence: TGTGCCTGGAGTGTTGGGACAGGGTATGGCTACACCTTC. Encoded protein: CAWSVGTGYGYTF.

This clone was seen just once. The chain recombines TRBV19 with TRBJ1-5; 7 nucleotides match TRBD1. There are 15 residues in the CDR3. Trimming took 4 bases from V and 0 from J; bases not matched to a gene: 3. The germline CDR1 and CDR2 sequences are LNHDA and SQIVND (reference sequence). The CDR3 DNA follows: TGTGCCAGTAGTAAAACAGGGGATAGCAATCAGCCCCAGCATTTT. Its protein product is CASSKTGDSNQPQHF.

This clone showed up just once. The chain carries TRBV9 and TRBJ2-2, with 8 bases matching TRBD2. The germline V gene encodes CDR1 SGDLS and CDR2 YYNGEE. V lost 1 base and J lost 0; bases outside the gene matches: 5. The CDR3 consists of 17 residues. The chain's CDR3 is CASSVRAGGANTGELFF. The DNA for the CDR3 is TGTGCCAGCAGCGTAAGGGCCGGGGGGGCGAACACCGGGGAGCTGTTTTTT.

The chain couples TRBV6-1 to TRBJ2-5; 7 nucleotides line up with TRBD2. The germline CDR1 and CDR2 sequences are MNHNS and SASEGT. The CDR3 consists of 13 residues. V lost 11 bases and J lost 5; bases outside the gene matches: 11. The DNA of the CDR3 is TGTGCCTACGGGAGCGGGGCGGCGGAGACCCAGTACTTC. Its translation: CAYGSGAAETQYF.

The chain uses TRBV28 and TRBJ2-3, with TRBD2 matching 12 bases. The CDR3 sequence is 17 residues long. Germline-derived CDR1 and CDR2 are MDHEN and SYDVKM. Trimming removed 6 bases from V and 4 bases from J; junction bases left unmatched: 11. As DNA, the CDR3 is TGTGCCAGCAGCCCCCGGGCCCTAGCGGGGGGGCCAGATACGCAGTATTTT. This codes for CASSPRALAGGPDTQYF.

This clone was recorded only once. The chain has TRBV5-4 and TRBJ2-7; the D gene is possibly TRBD1 (6 bases). The germline V and J ends were trimmed by 7 bases and 8 bases, with 28 bases remaining between them. From germline, CDR1 is SGHNT and CDR2 YYREEE (reference sequence). The CDR3 is 16 amino acids. DNA for the CDR3: TGTGCCAGCGGCCCCGAACCTCCGGGACAAGGGATCAAGCAGTACTTC. Translating it yields CASGPEPPGQGIKQYF.

In the case of this clone: One end of the junction does not line up with germline, which may come from a read error. V gene TRBV5-4 combines with J gene TRBJ2-5; possibly TRBD2 for D (7 bases). Germline V gene data show CDR1 as SGHNT and CDR2 as YYREEE (reference sequence). This CDR3 contains 15 residues. This CDR3 reads CASSSTPGGQGTQYF. CDR3 DNA sequence: TGTGCCAGCAGCTCGACCCCCGGGGGGCAAGGGACCCAGTACTTC.

This chain links TRBV6-1 with TRBJ2-5; D is possibly TRBD1 (5 bases). V lost 6 bases to trimming and J lost 5 bases, with 13 bases between them. The CDR3 spans 13 residues. From germline, CDR1 is MNHNS and CDR2 SASEGT. The CDR3 sequence is CASRETVSETQYF. The DNA of the CDR3 is TGTGCCAGCAGGGAGACAGTTTCCGAGACCCAGTACTTC.

This chain links TRBV27 with TRBJ2-1; 9 bases are a match to TRBD2. The trim removed 6 bases at V and 8 bases at J, leaving 11 bases unmatched. This CDR3 has 15 residues. Germline V gives CDR1 MNHEY, CDR2 SMNVEV (reference sequence). The CDR3 loop reads CASRPPPGLAYEQFF. The CDR3 coding sequence is TGTGCCAGCAGACCACCCCCGGGACTAGCCTATGAGCAGTTCTTC.

The chain combines TRBV9 with TRBJ2-7; D is undetermined. Germline V gives CDR1 SGDLS, CDR2 YYNGEE. V was cut by 0 bases and J by 1 base, with 11 bases left in between. The length of the CDR3 is 15 residues. The CDR3 DNA follows: TGTGCCAGCAGCGTAGTGGGCGACGGTTCCTACGAGCAGTACTTC. Translated: CASSVVGDGSYEQYF.

The J gene is TRBJ2-5, the V gene TRBV30; no firm D call. Germline CDR1 and CDR2: GTSNPN and SVGIG (reference sequence). This CDR3 has 12 residues. V was clipped by 5 bases and J by 2 bases, with 9 bases between them. Written as DNA, the CDR3 is TGTGCCTGGGCCGGTCCGCAAGAGACCCAGTACTTC. It specifies CAWAGPQETQYF.

This clone occurred once. This chain joins TRBV28 and TRBJ2-2; 7 bases line up with TRBD1. V lost 4 bases, J lost 6 bases, and 8 bases stayed unmatched. CDR1 and CDR2 from the germline V gene are MDHEN and SYDVKM. The CDR3 covers 15 residues. For the CDR3, the DNA is TGTGCCAGCAGTTCTACCAGGGGGATGTCCGGGGAGCTGTTTTTT. Translating gives CASSSTRGMSGELFF.

This chain links TRBV4-2 with TRBJ2-2; maybe TRBD2 (6 bases). The CDR3 extends over 19 amino acids. CDR1 LGHNA and CDR2 YNFKEQ come from the germline V gene. Trimming stripped 3 bases from V and 4 bases from J, with 24 bases between. The CDR3 is CASSQAPDFGSGFTGELFF. The CDR3 nucleotides read TGTGCCAGCAGCCAGGCTCCTGACTTTGGTAGCGGATTCACCGGGGAGCTGTTTTTT.

This chain joins TRBV29-1 and TRBJ1-4; D is ambiguous. From germline, CDR1 is SQVTM and CDR2 ANQGSEA. Trimming stripped 4 bases from V and 4 bases from J, with 10 bases between. The CDR3 runs to 13 residues. The CDR3 spells CSVAHENNEKLFF. The CDR3, as DNA: TGCAGCGTTGCCCATGAGAATAATGAAAAACTGTTTTTT.

The chain is built from TRBV7-2 and TRBJ2-2; D is unresolved. The V end lost 2 bases, the J end lost 3 bases, and 10 bases lay between the germline ends. CDR1 SGHTA and CDR2 FQGNSA come from the germline V gene. This CDR3 is 15 amino acids long. The CDR3 nucleotides read TGTGCCAGCAGCTTATTGGGCCTGGACACCGGGGAGCTGTTTTTT. It codes for CASSLLGLDTGELFF.

V and J are TRBV28 and TRBJ1-4; the D is unclear. Trimming took 3 bases from V and 4 from J, leaving 3 bases between them. Germline-derived CDR1 and CDR2 are MDHEN and SYDVKM. The CDR3 has 12 amino acids. The CDR3 DNA is TGTGCCAGCAGTTTTAGTAATGAAAAACTGTTTTTT. This codes for CASSFSNEKLFF.

The chain has TRBV2 and TRBJ2-7; a possible D gene is TRBD1 (5 bases). Germline CDR1 is SNHLY and CDR2 is FYNNEI. Deletions cut 4 bases from V and 4 bases from J, with 8 bases between. The CDR3 extends over 12 amino acids. CDR3 DNA: TGTGCCAGCAGTGCCCAGGGTTACGAGCAGTACTTC. As protein: CASSAQGYEQYF.

The rearrangement uses TRBV30 and TRBJ2-1, with TRBD2 matching over 12 bases. With 8 bases clipped from V and 2 bases from J, the junction kept 13 bases outside the gene matches. The CDR3 has 17 residues. Per the germline V gene, CDR1 is GTSNPN and CDR2 is SVGIG (reference sequence). Written as DNA, the CDR3 is TGTGCCCTTACCGGGACTAGCGGGCCCGGGCCCTACAATGAGCAGTTCTTC. As protein: CALTGTSGPGPYNEQFF.

The chain recombines TRBV18 with TRBJ2-7; 9 nucleotides align to TRBD1. The CDR3 contains 15 residues. With 5 bases clipped from V and 4 bases from J, the junction kept 9 bases outside the gene matches. Germline CDR1 is KGHSH and CDR2 is LQKENI. The CDR3 bases are TGTGCCAGCTCAACACAGGGGGCACGGGGTTACGAGCAGTACTTC. It yields the protein CASSTQGARGYEQYF.

V usage is TRBV19 and J usage is TRBJ2-7; 11 bases fit TRBD2. V was clipped by 5 bases and J by 4 bases; unmatched bases: 10. The CDR3 has 16 residues. CDR1 and CDR2 (germline): LNHDA, SQIVND (reference sequence). In nucleotides, the CDR3 is TGTGCCAGTAGTGCTAGGGGGGGACTAGCGGTTTACGAGCAGTACTTC. Encoded protein: CASSARGGLAVYEQYF.

This clone occurred once. The V gene is TRBV28, the J gene TRBJ1-4; 8 bases match TRBD1. CDR3 size: 10 residues. V lost 8 bases and J lost 12; bases outside the gene matches: 2. Germline-derived CDR1 and CDR2 are MDHEN and SYDVKM. CDR3 sequence: CASGQGELFF. The CDR3 DNA follows: TGTGCCAGCGGACAGGGAGAACTGTTTTTT.